These T cell receptor beta chains were read from a single sample in a study of cytomegalovirus exposure and HLA in healthy donors. Profiled with immunoSEQ multiplex PCR; TCRdb holds only in-frame clones, not every one. Here the sample spans about 200,000 clones, approximately 80% being singletons. The sample was PBMCs. The receptors stem from a woman in her twenties or thirties in good health and CMV-seronegative. The CDR3 runs from the conserved cysteine through the conserved F or W. Each record gives: V gene, clone size, J gene, CDR3 protein. A clone size is listed for some rows: how often the clone was seen (once, few, many), or a class if it is expanded.

TRBV7-2	-	TRBJ2-2	CASSTPLGGTGELFF
TRBV6-6	-	TRBJ1-1	CASSYLGAFTEAFF
TRBV30	-	TRBJ1-2	CAWSKAGPRGYTF
TRBV11-2	-	TRBJ2-2	CASSLGGSNTGELFF
TRBV29-1	-	TRBJ2-1	CSVDRTSGGLNEQFF
TRBV9	-	TRBJ2-1	CASSPRREPNNEQFF
TRBV7-8	few	TRBJ2-7	CASSLRLGQGYFYEQYF
TRBV15	-	TRBJ1-2	CATSRDRQDGYPF
TRBV5-1	-	TRBJ1-1	CASSYPRGENTEAFF
TRBV4-1	-	-	CASSNRVRGDYEQYF
TRBV5-1	-	TRBJ2-7	CASSDSFYEQYF
TRBV6-6	-	TRBJ1-4	CASSFYPTANEKLFF
TRBV28	-	TRBJ1-5	CASSLRDRAYQPQHF
TRBV4-1	-	-	CASSQVIGTAAFEQYF
TRBV6-1	-	TRBJ1-1	CASSVQGKDTEAFF
TRBV28	-	TRBJ1-2	CTSSLATGGRVYTF
TRBV27	-	TRBJ1-1	CASSSPRGGGTEAFF
TRBV27	-	TRBJ2-3	CASSLSMGAVDTQYF
TRBV10-3	few	TRBJ1-3	CAISDPNRDRGGNTIYF
TRBV5-6	once	TRBJ2-5	CASSWTSGGVGETQYF
TRBV4-1	once	TRBJ1-4	CASSEKQGPDEKLFF
TRBV27	-	TRBJ2-7	CASSLTPGTGAYEQYF
TRBV13	-	TRBJ2-1	CASSPHSGSHNEQFF
TRBV19	-	TRBJ1-1	CASSTQGNTEAFF
TRBV18	-	TRBJ2-7	CASGTGGYEQYF
TRBV5-5	few	TRBJ2-7	CASSRDRRYEQYF
TRBV5-5	few	TRBJ1-4	CASSLSDTTNEKLFF
TRBV19	once	TRBJ2-1	CASSIGGRGSYNEQFF
TRBV5-1	-	TRBJ1-5	CASSDGGNQPQHF
TRBV6-5	-	-	CASSHLTEYEQYF
TRBV5-6	once	TRBJ1-4	CASSLQQGEEKLFF
TRBV28	few	TRBJ1-2	CASSSPTEDYGYTF
TRBV6-1	-	TRBJ1-5	CASSVRGSDNQPQHF
TRBV18	-	TRBJ1-3	CASSTTGTGAGNTIYF
TRBV5-8	once	TRBJ2-1	CASSFWPGGNEQFF
TRBV7-3	-	TRBJ2-3	CASSLGVAPSTDTQYF
TRBV6-1	-	TRBJ1-4	CARGQGDEKLFF
TRBV6-6	-	TRBJ2-7	CASSYGPGGRYEQYF
TRBV5-1	-	TRBJ2-5	CASRSDRGLQETQYF
TRBV7-9	-	TRBJ2-3	CASSLVTAGGGTDTQYF
TRBV27	-	TRBJ2-7	CASSPPSRTGGRYEQYF
TRBV28	few	TRBJ2-1	CASSSPPSGQAHEQFF